Listed below are T cell receptor beta chains from one sample, sequenced in a study of response to subunit inactivated influenza vaccine. TCRdb re-called the RT-PCR reads through MiXCR, storing one row per CDR3 protein. The table includes roughly 500,000 distinct CDR3 sequences, approximately 24% detected once. Source: CD4+ T cells sorted from PBMCs, taken around 5 days after vaccination. Receptors were obtained from a man in his fifties or sixties who received an inactivated influenza vaccine. Each CDR3 is given with its conserved first and last residue. The D gene is left open where the match is weak. The size entry is marked missing in some rows and otherwise reads once, few, many or a size class.

v_call: TRBV2
cdr3_length: 14
j_call: TRBJ2-3
clone_size: few
d_call: -
cdr3_nt: TGTGCCGGGAACAGGCAGGGGAGCACAGATACGCAGTATTTT
cdr3_aa: CAGNRQGSTDTQYF

v_call: TRBV4-1
cdr3_length: 18
j_call: TRBJ1-3
clone_size: -
d_call: -
cdr3_nt: TGCGCCAGCAGCCAAGATGGCCCTACGCTAAGCTCTGGAAACACCATATATTTT
cdr3_aa: CASSQDGPTLSSGNTIYF

v_call: TRBV11-2
cdr3_length: 15
j_call: TRBJ2-3
clone_size: -
d_call: -
cdr3_nt: TGTGCCAGCAGCGGGCCGGGGGCACGCGAGGATACGCAGTATTTT
cdr3_aa: CASSGPGAREDTQYF

v_call: TRBV6-2/TRBV6-3
cdr3_length: 12
j_call: TRBJ2-1
clone_size: -
d_call: -
cdr3_nt: TGTGCCAGCAGCAGGGTTTACAATGAGCAGTTCTTC
cdr3_aa: CASSRVYNEQFF

v_call: TRBV7-6
cdr3_length: 15
j_call: TRBJ2-7
clone_size: once
d_call: -
cdr3_nt: TGTGCCAGCAGCCCAGGGGTTGAGGCGTCCTACGAGCAGTACTTC
cdr3_aa: CASSPGVEASYEQYF

v_call: TRBV12-3/TRBV12-4
cdr3_length: 14
j_call: TRBJ2-5
clone_size: -
d_call: -
cdr3_nt: TGTGCCAGCAGCCTTGGACAACCCCAAGAGACCCAGTACTTC
cdr3_aa: CASSLGQPQETQYF

v_call: TRBV20-1
cdr3_length: 18
j_call: TRBJ2-3
clone_size: -
d_call: -
cdr3_nt: TGCAGTGCTCGAATGTCTTCCCCGTCTCCCGTTAGCACAGATACGCAGTATTTT
cdr3_aa: CSARMSSPSPVSTDTQYF

v_call: TRBV9
cdr3_length: 14
j_call: TRBJ1-2
clone_size: few
d_call: -
cdr3_nt: TGTGCCAGCAGCACGCGACAGTCCAACTATGGCTACACCTTC
cdr3_aa: CASSTRQSNYGYTF

v_call: TRBV29-1
cdr3_length: 10
j_call: TRBJ1-1
clone_size: -
d_call: -
cdr3_nt: TGCAGCGTCTCAGGTCTGGAGGCTTTCTTT
cdr3_aa: CSVSGLEAFF

v_call: TRBV3-1
cdr3_length: 15
j_call: TRBJ2-1
clone_size: -
d_call: TRBD2
cdr3_nt: TGTGCCAGCAGCCAAGCCCAGCGGGAGAAAGGTGAGCAGTTCTTC
cdr3_aa: CASSQAQREKGEQFF

v_call: TRBV9
cdr3_length: 13
j_call: TRBJ2-7
clone_size: few
d_call: -
cdr3_nt: TGTGCCAGCAGCACTCAGGGATGGGACGAGCAGTACTTC
cdr3_aa: CASSTQGWDEQYF

v_call: TRBV12-3/TRBV12-4
cdr3_length: 13
j_call: TRBJ2-1
clone_size: -
d_call: -
cdr3_nt: TGTGCCAGCAGTTTAATACAGTTCAATGAGCAGTTCTTC
cdr3_aa: CASSLIQFNEQFF

v_call: TRBV28
cdr3_length: 16
j_call: TRBJ2-1
clone_size: many
d_call: TRBD2
cdr3_nt: TGTGCCAGCAGTTTAGATTTCGGGACTAGTCTCAATGAGCAGTTCTTC
cdr3_aa: CASSLDFGTSLNEQFF

v_call: TRBV6-1
cdr3_length: 13
j_call: TRBJ1-6
clone_size: -
d_call: -
cdr3_nt: TGTGCCAGCAACGAGGCTCATAATTCACCCCTCCACTTT
cdr3_aa: CASNEAHNSPLHF

v_call: TRBV5-5
cdr3_length: 18
j_call: TRBJ2-7
clone_size: few
d_call: TRBD1
cdr3_nt: TGTGCCAGCAGCGCGAAAGATGAGGACAGGGCCTATACCCACGAGCAGTACTTC
cdr3_aa: CASSAKDEDRAYTHEQYF

v_call: TRBV7-2
cdr3_length: 15
j_call: TRBJ2-7
clone_size: -
d_call: TRBD1
cdr3_nt: TGTGCCAGCAGCTTACAGGGGGCAGGGTCGGGCGAGCAGTACTTC
cdr3_aa: CASSLQGAGSGEQYF

v_call: TRBV29-1
cdr3_length: 14
j_call: TRBJ2-5
clone_size: few
d_call: -
cdr3_nt: TGCAGCGTTGCAAGACAGGTACCGCAAGAGACCCAGTACTTC
cdr3_aa: CSVARQVPQETQYF

v_call: TRBV2
cdr3_length: 15
j_call: TRBJ2-3
clone_size: few
d_call: -
cdr3_nt: TGTGCCAGCAGTGAATACGCGGGGAGGTCAGATACGCAGTATTTT
cdr3_aa: CASSEYAGRSDTQYF

v_call: TRBV28
cdr3_length: 15
j_call: TRBJ2-1
clone_size: -
d_call: TRBD2
cdr3_nt: TGTGCCAGCATCCCCGGCGGGAGGGGCTACAATGAGCAGTTCTTC
cdr3_aa: CASIPGGRGYNEQFF

v_call: TRBV7-2
cdr3_length: 14
j_call: TRBJ1-2
clone_size: -
d_call: TRBD1
cdr3_nt: TGTGCCAGCAGCTTAGGGTCAGGGGGGGGTGGCTACACCTTC
cdr3_aa: CASSLGSGGGGYTF

v_call: TRBV3-1
cdr3_length: 14
j_call: TRBJ1-6
clone_size: -
d_call: -
cdr3_nt: TGTGCCAGCAGCCAACGAGGGGACAATTCACCCCTCCACTTT
cdr3_aa: CASSQRGDNSPLHF

v_call: TRBV7-9
cdr3_length: 14
j_call: TRBJ1-1
clone_size: -
d_call: -
cdr3_nt: TGTGCCAGCAGTTTCGGACAGTGGGGCACTGAAGCTTTCTTT
cdr3_aa: CASSFGQWGTEAFF

v_call: TRBV4-1
cdr3_length: 17
j_call: TRBJ2-1
clone_size: few
d_call: -
cdr3_nt: TGCGCCAGCAGCCGAACACCTCCTGGCGGGGTTAACAATGAGCAGTTCTTC
cdr3_aa: CASSRTPPGGVNNEQFF

v_call: TRBV11-1
cdr3_length: 16
j_call: TRBJ2-2
clone_size: -
d_call: -
cdr3_nt: TGTGCCAGCAGCGCCGATGGCAGCCCGAACACCGGGGAGCTGTTTTTT
cdr3_aa: CASSADGSPNTGELFF

v_call: TRBV20-1
cdr3_length: 13
j_call: TRBJ2-7
clone_size: -
d_call: -
cdr3_nt: TGCAGTGCTGATGGGAGTCGGACCTACGAGCAGTACTTC
cdr3_aa: CSADGSRTYEQYF

v_call: TRBV29-1
cdr3_length: 13
j_call: TRBJ2-5
clone_size: few
d_call: TRBD2
cdr3_nt: TGCAGCGTCCCGGGACTAGCCCGGGAGACCCAGTACTTC
cdr3_aa: CSVPGLARETQYF

v_call: TRBV24-1
cdr3_length: 12
j_call: TRBJ1-2
clone_size: few
d_call: -
cdr3_nt: TGTGCCACCAGTGGGGACAATTATGGCTACACCTTC
cdr3_aa: CATSGDNYGYTF

v_call: TRBV11-3
cdr3_length: 17
j_call: TRBJ2-5
clone_size: -
d_call: TRBD2
cdr3_nt: TGTGCCAGCAGCTTAGGTCCCGCGACTAGCGGGAGGGAGACCCAGTACTTC
cdr3_aa: CASSLGPATSGRETQYF

v_call: TRBV27
cdr3_length: 15
j_call: TRBJ2-1
clone_size: few
d_call: TRBD1
cdr3_nt: TGTGCCAGCAGCCTAACCGGGACAGGGCTCAATGAGCAGTTCTTC
cdr3_aa: CASSLTGTGLNEQFF

v_call: TRBV29-1
cdr3_length: 13
j_call: TRBJ2-7
clone_size: -
d_call: -
cdr3_nt: TGCAGCGTTGCAGGGCGGGCGACCTACGAGCAGTACTTC
cdr3_aa: CSVAGRATYEQYF

v_call: TRBV5-1
cdr3_length: 16
j_call: TRBJ2-7
clone_size: -
d_call: TRBD1
cdr3_nt: TGCGCCAGCAGCCGGGGCCCGGGACAGGGGTCCTACGAGCAGTACTTC
cdr3_aa: CASSRGPGQGSYEQYF

v_call: TRBV20-1
cdr3_length: 17
j_call: TRBJ2-7
clone_size: few
d_call: TRBD1
cdr3_nt: TGCAGTGCTAGAACACTAACCGGGACAGGGAGCTCCTACGAGCAGTACTTC
cdr3_aa: CSARTLTGTGSSYEQYF

v_call: TRBV21-1
cdr3_length: 16
j_call: TRBJ2-1
clone_size: few
d_call: -
cdr3_nt: TGTGCCAGCAGCAAGAGGTGGCTAGCGGAGTACAATGAGCAGTTCTTC
cdr3_aa: CASSKRWLAEYNEQFF

v_call: TRBV18
cdr3_length: 12
j_call: TRBJ2-5
clone_size: -
d_call: -
cdr3_nt: TGTGCCAGCTCACTCACAGCCCGGGCCCAGTACTTC
cdr3_aa: CASSLTARAQYF

v_call: TRBV7-6
cdr3_length: 16
j_call: TRBJ2-1
clone_size: many
d_call: -
cdr3_nt: TGTGCCAGCAGCTTAGCGGGTCCGGGGTCCTACAATGAGCAGTTCTTC
cdr3_aa: CASSLAGPGSYNEQFF

v_call: TRBV12-3/TRBV12-4
cdr3_length: 17
j_call: TRBJ2-3
clone_size: -
d_call: TRBD2
cdr3_nt: TGTGCCAGCAAATGGGGGACTAGCGGGGCCAGCACAGATACGCAGTATTTT
cdr3_aa: CASKWGTSGASTDTQYF

v_call: TRBV20-1
cdr3_length: 16
j_call: TRBJ2-7
clone_size: -
d_call: TRBD1
cdr3_nt: TGCAGTGCTAGAGGGTCCCGACAGGGCACTTTATGGGAGCAGTACTTC
cdr3_aa: CSARGSRQGTLWEQYF

v_call: TRBV9
cdr3_length: 14
j_call: TRBJ2-1
clone_size: few
d_call: -
cdr3_nt: TGTGCCAGCAGCGTAGAGTGGAGTTACAATGAGCAGTTCTTC
cdr3_aa: CASSVEWSYNEQFF

v_call: TRBV25-1
cdr3_length: 17
j_call: TRBJ2-6
clone_size: -
d_call: TRBD2
cdr3_nt: TGTGCCAGCAGCGTAGCGGGAGGCAACTCTGGGGCCAACGTCCTGACTTTC
cdr3_aa: CASSVAGGNSGANVLTF

v_call: TRBV10-3
cdr3_length: 13
j_call: TRBJ1-2
clone_size: few
d_call: -
cdr3_nt: TGTGCCATCAATGGGGGCCCGGGCTATGGCTACACCTTC
cdr3_aa: CAINGGPGYGYTF

v_call: TRBV20-1
cdr3_length: 15
j_call: TRBJ2-1
clone_size: once
d_call: TRBD2
cdr3_nt: TGCAGTGCAACCGATCTAGCGGGAAACTACAATGAGCAGTTCTTC
cdr3_aa: CSATDLAGNYNEQFF

v_call: TRBV20-1
cdr3_length: 14
j_call: TRBJ2-7
clone_size: -
d_call: -
cdr3_nt: TGCAGTGATAGGGGGACACTTGGAGACTACGAGCAGTACTTC
cdr3_aa: CSDRGTLGDYEQYF

v_call: TRBV4-3
cdr3_length: 16
j_call: TRBJ2-3
clone_size: few
d_call: TRBD2
cdr3_nt: TGCGCCAGCAGCCTCGGGACTAGCGGGAGAACAGATACGCAGTATTTT
cdr3_aa: CASSLGTSGRTDTQYF

v_call: TRBV12-3/TRBV12-4
cdr3_length: 14
j_call: TRBJ2-4
clone_size: many
d_call: -
cdr3_nt: TGTGCCAGCAGTTTAAGCTTGGCCAAAAACATTCAGTACTTC
cdr3_aa: CASSLSLAKNIQYF

v_call: TRBV4-3
cdr3_length: 15
j_call: TRBJ2-2
clone_size: many
d_call: -
cdr3_nt: TGCGCCAGCAGCCAAGATACTGCTCGGGGGTATGAGCTGTTTTTT
cdr3_aa: CASSQDTARGYELFF

v_call: TRBV7-6
cdr3_length: 14
j_call: TRBJ2-2
clone_size: -
d_call: -
cdr3_nt: TGTGCCAGCAGCTTATGGGTTTCCACCGGGGAGCTGTTTTTT
cdr3_aa: CASSLWVSTGELFF

v_call: TRBV12-3/TRBV12-4
cdr3_length: 13
j_call: TRBJ2-3
clone_size: few
d_call: -
cdr3_nt: TGTGCCAGCAGACGGCCCGGGCCAGATACGCAGTATTTT
cdr3_aa: CASRRPGPDTQYF

v_call: TRBV7-2
cdr3_length: 15
j_call: TRBJ1-3
clone_size: few
d_call: -
cdr3_nt: TGTGCCAGCAGCTTTGTTTCAGGGCGGGGAAACACCATATATTTT
cdr3_aa: CASSFVSGRGNTIYF

v_call: TRBV7-2
cdr3_length: 11
j_call: TRBJ2-3
clone_size: many
d_call: -
cdr3_nt: TGTGCCAGCAGCAAGACAGATACGCAGTATTTT
cdr3_aa: CASSKTDTQYF

v_call: TRBV20-1
cdr3_length: 13
j_call: TRBJ2-2
clone_size: -
d_call: -
cdr3_nt: TGCAGTGCTAAAGGTGGTAGCACCGGGGAGCTGTTTTTT
cdr3_aa: CSAKGGSTGELFF